This T cell receptor beta chain was identified in a study of cytomegalovirus exposure and HLA in healthy donors. Concerning this clone itself: Its specificity is unknown.

This PCR relied on a set of 60 Vbeta primers and 13 Jbeta primers. Method: immunoSEQ multiplex PCR; TCRdb's copy keeps in-frame clones and lacks some. The sample has 60,000 to 90,000 clones. This CDR3 has 17 amino acids. V gave up 0 bases and J gave up 7 bases; unmatched junction bases: 10. Germline CDR1 SGHRS, CDR2 YFSETQ. Broader study findings: Association with HLA alleles at 0.05 false discovery rate was found for 16,951 TCR beta sequences in a later analysis.

The sample taken for sequencing was PBMCs. The chain joins TRBV5-1 to TRBJ2-7; 13 nucleotides line up with TRBD2. This receptor was obtained from a middle-aged woman in good health and CMV-seropositive. CDR3 sequence reads: CASSLDGLAGVAEEQYF. The CDR3 nucleotides read TGCGCCAGCAGCTTGGATGGACTAGCGGGAGTAGCGGAAGAGCAGTACTTC. Looking up the rest from reference TRBV5-1 and TRBJ2-7 gives the full variable domain: KAGVTQTPRYLIKTRGQQVTLSCSPISGHRSVSWYQQTPGQGLQFLFEYFSETQRNKGNFPGRFSGRQFSNSRSEMNVSTLELGDSALYLCASSLDGLAGVAEEQYFGPGTRLTVT.